These 6 T cell receptor beta chains were sequenced from one sample in a study of blood T cell repertoires in COVID-19 (dated by TCRdb to about 2020). Receptors were amplified or captured by the immunoSEQ multiplex PCR assay. TCRdb mirrors the immuneACCESS table, restricted to in-frame sequences. Some clones are absent from its copies; in checked studies, under half trace to an unresolved V gene, and the reason for the others is unknown. The table for this sample lists about 210,000 clones; 75% to 85% of them were counted only once. 4.3% of the sample comes from the top ten. What was sequenced was PBMCs or T cells enriched from blood (not recorded which). The receptors shown here come from a man aged 25 to 45 with acute COVID-19.

V and J are TRBV9 and TRBJ1-1, with D unclear. This CDR3 is 14 amino acids long. V gave up 5 bases and J gave up 5 bases, with 16 bases separating them. Germline CDR1 and CDR2: SGDLS and YYNGEE. Here the CDR3 reads CASRLECFGTEAFF. CDR3 DNA: TGTGCCAGCAGGCTGGAGTGTTTTGGGACTGAAGCTTTCTTT.

This clone showed up just a few times. The CDR3 region is CASSLLGGGNTEAFF. The CDR3 region has the DNA TGTGCCAGCAGCTTATTAGGGGGTGGGAACACTGAAGCTTTCTTT. The chain uses TRBV7-2 and TRBJ1-1; the D gene is possibly TRBD1 (6 bases). Trimming removed 2 bases from V and 1 base from J, with 11 bases in between. The V gene's germline CDR1 is SGHTA and CDR2 FQGNSA. This CDR3 spans 15 amino acids.

The chain employs TRBV7-2 and TRBJ2-1; TRBD2 matches at 9 bases. The germline V gene has CDR1 SGHTA and CDR2 FQGNSA. V lost 1 base and J lost 7; bases outside the gene matches: 5. CDR3 length equals 15 residues. As DNA, the CDR3 is TGTGCCAGCAGCTTAGAACTCCTAGCGGGGAATGAGCAGTTCTTC. Translation: CASSLELLAGNEQFF. Using reference TRBV7-2 and TRBJ2-1 for the parts outside the CDR3, the full variable domain is GAGVSQSPSNKVTEKGKDVELRCDPISGHTALYWYRQSLGQGLEFLIYFQGNSAPDKSGLPSDRFSAERTGGSVSTLTIQRTQQEDSAVYLCASSLELLAGNEQFFGPGTRLTVL.

This chain links TRBV19 with TRBJ2-1, with 14 nucleotides matching TRBD2. The CDR3 is 20 amino acids. With V trimmed by 3 bases and J by 0 bases, 10 bases remained unmatched. Germline CDR1 is LNHDA and CDR2 is SQIVND (reference sequence). The CDR3 bases are TGTGCCAGTAGTATTGTAGGGGGACTAGCGGGGGATAGCTCCTACAATGAGCAGTTCTTC. Protein product: CASSIVGGLAGDSSYNEQFF.

This chain joins TRBV7-6 and TRBJ2-5; TRBD2 is a possible D gene (6 bases). The CDR3 loop spans 14 amino acids. The V end was cut by 2 bases, the J end by 4 bases, with 11 bases between. Germline V lookup: CDR1 SGHVS, CDR2 FNYEAQ. The CDR3 bases are TGTGCCAGCAGCTTAAAACTCGGGGGAGAGACCCAGTACTTC. It yields the protein CASSLKLGGETQYF. Full variable domain (missing parts from reference TRBV7-6 and TRBJ2-5): GAGVSQSPRYKVTKRGQDVALRCDPISGHVSLYWYRQALGQGPEFLTYFNYEAQQDKSGLPNDRFSAERPEGSISTLTIQRTEQRDSAMYRCASSLKLGGETQYFGPGTRLLVL.

The chain uses TRBV30 and TRBJ1-1; 8 nucleotides agree with TRBD1. The CDR3 extends over 20 amino acids. The ends lost 4 bases at V and 1 base at J; junction bases unmatched: 23. The V gene's germline CDR1 is GTSNPN and CDR2 SVGIG (reference sequence). The CDR3 protein is CAWNRAPQTNRGGRNTEAFF. The CDR3 DNA sequence: TGTGCCTGGAATCGAGCCCCCCAAACAAACAGGGGGGGTAGGAACACTGAAGCTTTCTTT.